This T cell receptor beta chain was profiled in a study of blood T cell repertoires in COVID-19. Study-level background: The origin of the acute and convalescent COVID-19 samples was the United States, Italy and Spain.

Germline CDR1 MNHEY, CDR2 SMNVEV (reference sequence). CDR3 length: 18 residues. Deletions cut 2 bases from V and 5 bases from J, with 19 bases between. Clones were sequenced by immunoSEQ multiplex PCR, and TCRdb holds only the in-frame ones, with some missing. The profile shows about 280,000 clones, approximately 82% of them singletons. This TCR came from a man in his forties who had been exposed to COVID-19. V gene TRBV27 combines with J gene TRBJ1-6; D may be TRBD1 (5 bases). The sample was PBMCs or T cells enriched from blood (not recorded which). The CDR3 loop is CASSLRDSSFSHNSPLHF. Here the CDR3 DNA reads TGTGCCAGCAGTTTACGTGACAGCTCCTTTTCGCATAATTCACCCCTCCACTTT.